Listed here are 20 T cell receptor beta chains from one sample, sequenced in a study of blood T cells in healthy people across ages. PCR was performed a second time for roughly 7 to 11 cycles using a sample-barcoded 5' primer and a J-beta primer mix. From the 5' RACE reads, TCRdb called clonotypes with MiXCR, one entry per CDR3 protein. The table includes some 690,000 distinct CDR3 sequences, about a fifth detected once. Sequencing input: blood. Source of these receptors: a man between 65 and 85 years old in good health.

As for this clonotype: A read error may account for a junction end that differs from germline. V is TRBV5-1 and J is TRBJ1-2; TRBD1 might be the D (5 bases). This CDR3 is built from 15 residues. Germline CDR1 is SGHRS and CDR2 is YFSETQ. The CDR3 loop is CASSFSGTDGYAYTF. The CDR3 region has the DNA TGCGCCAGCAGCTTTTCCGGGACTGATGGCTATGCCTACACCTTC.

V usage is TRBV7-2 and J usage is TRBJ2-3, with 7 bases that match TRBD2. CDR1 SGHTA and CDR2 FQGNSA come from the germline V gene. The CDR3 contains 17 residues. After removal of 1 base from V and 1 base from J, the junction contained 8 bases not matched to a gene. CDR3 residues: CASSLGFQRGRTDTQYF. As DNA, the CDR3 is TGTGCCAGCAGCTTAGGGTTCCAGCGGGGACGCACAGATACGCAGTATTTT.

This chain connects TRBV20-1 to TRBJ2-2; D gene unclear. V lost 0 bases and J 5 bases, leaving 7 bases between the germline ends. CDR1 is DFQATT, CDR2 SNEGSKA, per germline (reference sequence). This CDR3 is built from 13 residues. CDR3 sequence reads: CSARDRMTGELFF. CDR3 nucleotides: TGCAGTGCTAGAGATCGAATGACCGGGGAGCTGTTTTTT.

V usage is TRBV28 and J usage is TRBJ2-5, with no clear D. The CDR3 length is 12 residues. CDR1 is MDHEN, CDR2 SYDVKM, per germline. V lost 6 bases and J 7 bases, leaving 12 bases between the germline ends. CDR3 nucleotide sequence: TGTGCCAGCAGCACAAAGATCGGGACCCAGTACTTC. Protein: CASSTKIGTQYF.

Here the CDR3 DNA reads TGCGCCAGCAGTGCGATAAGTTTCGGTGAGCAGTTCTTC. It codes for CASSAISFGEQFF. The chain recombines TRBV10-1 with TRBJ2-7; no reliable D call. Matching the DNA end better, TRBJ2-1 makes the J call doubtful. The CDR3 totals 13 residues. The germline gives CDR1 WNHNN, CDR2 SYGVQD (reference sequence).

V usage is TRBV27 and J usage is TRBJ2-1; 9 bases are a match to TRBD2. The J segment lost 2 bases and the V segment lost 7 bases, leaving 6 bases of the junction unmatched. This CDR3 spans 15 amino acids. Germline CDR1 and CDR2: MNHEY and SMNVEV (reference sequence). The CDR3 nucleotides read TGTGCCAGCATAAGAGCGGGGGGTGCCTACAATGAGCAGTTCTTC. Translating gives CASIRAGGAYNEQFF.

CDR3 amino acids: CSVRDGGLATETQYF. CDR3 nucleotides: TGCAGTGTTCGGGACGGGGGACTAGCGACAGAGACCCAGTACTTC. This chain connects TRBV20-1 to TRBJ2-5, with 10 positions matching TRBD2. Germline V lookup: CDR1 DFQATT, CDR2 SNEGSKA (reference sequence). CDR3 size: 15 residues. After removal of 7 bases from V and 4 bases from J, the junction contained 12 bases not matched to a gene.

The CDR3 nucleotides read TGTGCCAGCAGGCCCACAGGAGTCACTGAAGCTTTCTTT. As protein: CASRPTGVTEAFF. J is TRBJ1-1 and V is TRBV12-3 or TRBV12-4, with D possibly being TRBD1 (5 bases). Trimming removed 6 bases at V and 4 bases at J, with 12 bases between. The CDR3 contains 13 residues.

The CDR3 protein is CASSHPGRETGELFF. In DNA form, the CDR3 reads TGTGCCAGCAGCCACCCGGGCCGCGAGACCGGGGAGCTGTTTTTT. The chain uses TRBV3-1 and TRBJ2-2; D not resolved. V was trimmed by 3 bases and J by 5 bases, leaving 13 bases between them. The V gene's germline CDR1 is LGHDT and CDR2 YNNKEL (reference sequence). The CDR3 extends over 15 amino acids.

This clonotype was counted only a few times. The chain joins TRBV5-1 to TRBJ2-1; 10 bases align to TRBD2. The CDR3 spans 15 residues. Germline CDR1 and CDR2: SGHRS and YFSETQ. The trim removed 2 bases at V and 5 bases at J, leaving 4 bases unmatched. CDR3 in DNA: TGCGCCAGCAGCTTACTAGCGGGGAACCACAATGAGCAGTTCTTC. Amino acid sequence: CASSLLAGNHNEQFF.

This chain connects TRBV4-3 to TRBJ2-3; maybe TRBD1 (6 bases). Germline CDR1 reads LGHNA; CDR2 reads YSLEER. This CDR3 region has 16 residues. V lost 0 bases to trimming and J lost 6 bases, with 16 bases between them. CDR3 in DNA: TGCGCCAGCAGCCAAGATGGCCAGGGGTCGCCGGATACGCAGTATTTT. Its protein is CASSQDGQGSPDTQYF.

This rearrangement joins TRBV11-2 to TRBJ1-4; D is ambiguous. Germline loops: CDR1 SGHAT, CDR2 FQNNGV. The CDR3 loop spans 15 amino acids. The ends were cut back, 5 bases at V and 0 bases at J, with 10 bases in the middle. The CDR3 sequence is CASSAGEATNEKLFF. The CDR3 nucleotides are TGTGCCAGCAGCGCTGGGGAAGCAACTAATGAAAAACTGTTTTTT.

The count of this clonotype is one. The chain joins TRBV6-1 to TRBJ2-3; 7 bases are a match to TRBD1. Germline assignment: CDR1 MNHNS and CDR2 SASEGT. Losses at the gene ends were 8 bases for V and 2 bases for J; bases not matched to a gene: 10. CDR3 length: 15 residues. The CDR3 sequence is CASLTGIGVTDTQYF. CDR3 bases: TGTGCCAGCTTGACAGGGATAGGAGTCACAGATACGCAGTATTTT.

This clonotype was observed many times. The chain has TRBV5-1 and TRBJ2-1; perhaps TRBD2 as D (6 bases). CDR3 length: 16 amino acids. Trimming pared 0 bases from V and 5 bases from J, leaving 15 bases between. The germline CDR1 and CDR2 sequences are SGHRS and YFSETQ. This CDR3 is CASSLAVGEVNNEQFF. DNA for the CDR3: TGCGCCAGCAGCTTGGCCGTGGGGGAGGTGAACAATGAGCAGTTCTTC. Full variable domain (outside the CDR3, taken from reference TRBV5-1 and TRBJ2-1): KAGVTQTPRYLIKTRGQQVTLSCSPISGHRSVSWYQQTPGQGLQFLFEYFSETQRNKGNFPGRFSGRQFSNSRSEMNVSTLELGDSALYLCASSLAVGEVNNEQFFGPGTRLTVL.

The chain carries TRBV7-9 and TRBJ2-3, with TRBD2 identical over 12 bases. After removal of 6 bases from V and 2 bases from J, the junction contained 15 bases not matched to a gene. The CDR3 has 19 residues. Germline CDR1 SEHNR, CDR2 FQNEAQ (reference sequence). CDR3 sequence: CASSRRLAGANSHTDTQYF. The CDR3 DNA reads TGTGCCAGCAGTCGAAGACTAGCGGGGGCCAATTCCCACACAGATACGCAGTATTTT.

The gene calls are TRBV6-5 and TRBJ2-5; tentative D call: TRBD1 (5 bases). With the DNA end fitting TRBJ2-1 better, the J assignment may be wrong. This CDR3 has 14 residues. Germline assignment: CDR1 MNHEY and CDR2 SVGAGI. The CDR3: CASSYSQGFNEQFF. The CDR3, as DNA: TGTGCCAGCAGTTACTCCCAGGGCTTCAATGAGCAGTTCTTC.

This clonotype has ten or more counts. The chain joins TRBV24-1 to TRBJ2-1; D is perhaps TRBD2 (5 bases). The V end lost 4 bases, the J end lost 3 bases, and 9 bases lay between the germline ends. CDR3 length equals 14 residues. Germline V gene sequence: CDR1 KGHDR, CDR2 SFDVKD. The DNA for the CDR3 is TGTGCCACCAGTGACCCGGGGAGCTACAATGAGCAGTTCTTC. Encoded protein: CATSDPGSYNEQFF.

V and J are TRBV5-5 and TRBJ2-3, with D possibly being TRBD1 (5 bases). V shed 3 bases and J shed 2 bases, with 16 bases lying between them. The germline CDR1 and CDR2 sequences are SGHKS and YYEKEE (reference sequence). The CDR3 consists of 16 residues. The CDR3 DNA sequence: TGTGCCAGCAGCTCGTCTCCAAAAGGGGCCACAGATACGCAGTATTTT. Translated, it gives CASSSSPKGATDTQYF.

In its sample, this clonotype was seen a few times. The chain carries TRBV11-1 and TRBJ1-1; the D gene is possibly TRBD1 (5 bases). CDR1 and CDR2 from the germline V gene are SGHAT and FQDESV (reference sequence). V dropped 1 base and J dropped 7 bases, with 13 bases sitting between them. The CDR3 loop spans 14 amino acids. CDR3 sequence: CASSLGSWGFEAFF. The CDR3 DNA reads as TGTGCCAGCAGCTTAGGTTCCTGGGGCTTTGAAGCTTTCTTT.

This clonotype came up a few times. This rearrangement joins TRBV18 to TRBJ2-1; D unclear. Germline V gives CDR1 KGHSH, CDR2 LQKENI. The ends were cut back, 2 bases at V and 0 bases at J, with 11 bases in the middle. The CDR3 is 16 residues long. In DNA, the CDR3 is TGTGCCAGCTCACCAAGACGGCGTAGCTCCTACAATGAGCAGTTCTTC. Residues: CASSPRRRSSYNEQFF.